This entry lists 9 T cell receptor beta chains sequenced from one sample in a study of a mutant IDH1 vaccine in newly diagnosed glioma. Time point: week 23, last vaccination. Doses consisted of 300 ug of mutant IDH1 20-mer peptide each, paired with topical imiquimod. The protocol was immunoSEQ multiplex PCR, while the TCRdb copy is restricted to in-frame clones and leaves out a portion. The sample carries about 33,000 clones, around 87% recorded once. The antigens of these receptors remain unknown. The specimen was PBMCs, collected from a glioma patient whose treatment included an IDH1 peptide vaccine. The source is a middle-aged man with glioma.

This clone occurred a few times. V is TRBV15 and J is TRBJ2-1; 7 bases are a match to TRBD1. V gave up 6 bases and J gave up 0 bases; unmatched junction bases: 11. The CDR3 sequence is 17 residues long. Germline V gene lookup returns CDR1 LNHNV and CDR2 YYDKDF (reference sequence). CDR3 amino acids: CATRRTGAASSYNEQFF. CDR3 DNA: TGTGCCACCAGAAGGACAGGCGCCGCGAGCTCCTACAATGAGCAGTTCTTC. Looking up the rest from reference TRBV15 and TRBJ2-1 gives the full variable domain: DAMVIQNPRYQVTQFGKPVTLSCSQTLNHNVMYWYQQKSSQAPKLLFHYYDKDFNNEADTPDNFQSRRPNTSFCFLDIRSPGLGDTAMYLCATRRTGAASSYNEQFFGPGTRLTVL.

This CDR3 is CASSLQGTTVGGYTF. The CDR3 DNA follows: TGTGCCAGTAGTCTGCAGGGCACCACTGTTGGGGGCTACACCTTC. This sequence joins TRBV19 and TRBJ1-2; weak D call: TRBD1 (5 bases). The germline V and J ends were trimmed by 5 bases and 8 bases, with 21 bases remaining between them. Germline CDR1 is LNHDA and CDR2 is SQIVND (reference sequence). CDR3 length: 15 residues.

V gene TRBV6-6 combines with J gene TRBJ2-7; D is unclear. The CDR3 has 14 amino acids. Trimming removed 0 bases at V and 1 base at J, with 7 bases between. The germline V gene has CDR1 MNHNY and CDR2 SVGAGI (reference sequence). DNA of the CDR3: TGTGCCAGCAGTTACTCGGCAGGTTCCTACGAGCAGTACTTC. Translation: CASSYSAGSYEQYF.

V gene TRBV4-2 combines with J gene TRBJ2-5; no firm D call. V was clipped by 2 bases and J by 2 bases, with 9 bases between them. From germline, CDR1 is LGHNA and CDR2 YNFKEQ. The CDR3 has 14 residues. The CDR3 DNA sequence: TGTGCCAGCAGCCAACAGACAATTCAAGAGACCCAGTACTTC. It specifies CASSQQTIQETQYF.

The genes are TRBV2 and TRBJ1-2; D might be TRBD1 (5 bases). The germline V gene has CDR1 SNHLY and CDR2 FYNNEI. The CDR3 sequence is 13 residues long. With 7 bases removed from V and 6 bases from J, the gap between germline ends came to 15 bases. The CDR3 DNA is TGTGCCAGCATGGAGGTTACAGGACATGGCTACACCTTC. It specifies CASMEVTGHGYTF.

This clone was detected only a few times. The chain links TRBV5-1 to TRBJ2-2, with D hard to call. Germline V gene data show CDR1 as SGHRS and CDR2 as YFSETQ. V gave up 7 bases and J gave up 2 bases, with 12 bases separating them. This CDR3 is 14 amino acids long. CDR3 protein: CASGSSVNTGELFF. The CDR3 DNA follows: TGCGCCAGCGGGTCCAGCGTCAACACCGGGGAGCTGTTTTTT.

In its sample, this clone was seen a few times. The chain combines TRBV2 with TRBJ2-2; 7 bases are a match to TRBD1. The trim removed 6 bases at V and 1 base at J, leaving 5 bases unmatched. Germline V lookup: CDR1 SNHLY, CDR2 FYNNEI. The CDR3 consists of 15 residues. For the CDR3, the DNA is TGTGCCAGCAGAGACAGGGAGTTGAACACCGGGGAGCTGTTTTTT. This encodes CASRDRELNTGELFF.

This chain uses TRBV18 with TRBJ2-2; D ambiguous. The CDR3 runs 16 residues. Germline CDR1 and CDR2: KGHSH and LQKENI. V shed 1 base and J shed 2 bases, with 11 bases lying between them. The CDR3 protein is CASSPLETGNTGELFF. The CDR3 coding sequence is TGTGCCAGCTCACCACTGGAGACGGGTAACACCGGGGAGCTGTTTTTT.

The J gene is TRBJ2-5, the V gene TRBV10-3, with 8 bases matching TRBD1. Germline V gene lookup returns CDR1 ENHRY and CDR2 SYGVKD. The CDR3 is made up of 14 amino acids. J was trimmed by 4 bases and V by 7 bases; bases with no gene match: 8. The CDR3 DNA sequence: TGTGCCATCACCCCGACAGGGGACGGAGAGACCCAGTACTTC. This sequence encodes CAITPTGDGETQYF.